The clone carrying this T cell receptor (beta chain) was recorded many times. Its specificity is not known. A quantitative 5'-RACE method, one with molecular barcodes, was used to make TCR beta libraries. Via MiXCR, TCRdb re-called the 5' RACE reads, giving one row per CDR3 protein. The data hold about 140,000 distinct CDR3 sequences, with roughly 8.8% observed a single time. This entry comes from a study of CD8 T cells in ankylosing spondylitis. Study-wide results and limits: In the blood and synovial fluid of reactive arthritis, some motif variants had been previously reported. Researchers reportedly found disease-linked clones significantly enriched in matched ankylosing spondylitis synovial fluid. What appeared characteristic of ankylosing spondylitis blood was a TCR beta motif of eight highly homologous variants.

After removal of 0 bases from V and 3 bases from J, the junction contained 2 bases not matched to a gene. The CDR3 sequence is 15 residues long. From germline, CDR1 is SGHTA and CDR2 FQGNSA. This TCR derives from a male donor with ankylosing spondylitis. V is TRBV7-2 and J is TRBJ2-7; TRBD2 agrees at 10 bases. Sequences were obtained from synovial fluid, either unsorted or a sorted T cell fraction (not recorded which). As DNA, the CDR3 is TGTGCCAGCAGCTTAGCCAGCGGGAGGGGCTACGAGCAGTACTTC. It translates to CASSLASGRGYEQYF.